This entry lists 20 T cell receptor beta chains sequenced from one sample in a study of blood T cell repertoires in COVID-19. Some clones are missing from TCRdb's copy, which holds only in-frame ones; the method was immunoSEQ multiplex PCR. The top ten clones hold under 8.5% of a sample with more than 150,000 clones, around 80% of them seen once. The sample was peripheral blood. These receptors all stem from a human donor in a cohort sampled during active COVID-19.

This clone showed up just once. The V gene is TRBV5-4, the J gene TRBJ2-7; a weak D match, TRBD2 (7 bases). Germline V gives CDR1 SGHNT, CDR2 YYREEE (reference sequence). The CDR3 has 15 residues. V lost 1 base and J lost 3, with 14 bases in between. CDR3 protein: CASSLNPGEGYEQYF. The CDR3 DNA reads TGTGCCAGCAGCTTGAATCCAGGGGAGGGCTACGAGCAGTACTTC.

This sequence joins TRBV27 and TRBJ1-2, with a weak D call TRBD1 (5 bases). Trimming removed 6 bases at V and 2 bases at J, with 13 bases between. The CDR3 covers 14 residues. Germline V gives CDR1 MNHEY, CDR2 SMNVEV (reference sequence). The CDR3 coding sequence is TGTGCCAGCAGCGTTACAGGAATGAACTATGGCTACACCTTC. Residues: CASSVTGMNYGYTF.

Here the CDR3 reads CASSLSQAASSYNEQFF. Written as DNA, the CDR3 is TGTGCCAGCAGTTTATCCCAAGCGGCGAGCTCCTACAATGAGCAGTTCTTC. The chain couples TRBV27 to TRBJ2-1; weak D call: TRBD2 (5 bases). V was trimmed by 0 bases and J by 0 bases, leaving 12 bases between them. The germline V gene encodes CDR1 MNHEY and CDR2 SMNVEV (reference sequence). The CDR3 consists of 17 residues.

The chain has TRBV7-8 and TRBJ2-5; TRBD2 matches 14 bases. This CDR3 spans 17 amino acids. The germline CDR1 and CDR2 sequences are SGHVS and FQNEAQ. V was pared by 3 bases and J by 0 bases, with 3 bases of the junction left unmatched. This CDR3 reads CASSFETSGGDQETQYF. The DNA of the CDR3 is TGTGCCAGCAGCTTTGAGACTAGCGGGGGGGACCAAGAGACCCAGTACTTC.

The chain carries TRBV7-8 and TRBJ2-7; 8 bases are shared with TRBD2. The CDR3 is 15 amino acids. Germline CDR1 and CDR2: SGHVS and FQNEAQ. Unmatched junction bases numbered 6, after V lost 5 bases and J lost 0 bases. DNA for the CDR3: TGTGCCAGCAGCCCAAGCGGGGGAAGCTCCTACGAGCAGTACTTC. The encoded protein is CASSPSGGSSYEQYF.

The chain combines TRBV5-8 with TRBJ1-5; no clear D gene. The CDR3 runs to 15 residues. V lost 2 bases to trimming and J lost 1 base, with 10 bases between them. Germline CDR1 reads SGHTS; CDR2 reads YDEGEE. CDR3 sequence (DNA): TGTGCCAGCAGCTTTCGACGCGGGAGCAATCAGCCCCAGCATTTT. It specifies CASSFRRGSNQPQHF.

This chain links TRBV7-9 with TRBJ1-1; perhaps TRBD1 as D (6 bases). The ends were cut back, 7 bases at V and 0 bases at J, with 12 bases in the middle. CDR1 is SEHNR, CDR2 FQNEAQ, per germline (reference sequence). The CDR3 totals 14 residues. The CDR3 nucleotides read TGTGCCAGCATTCTGGACAGTCTGAACACTGAAGCTTTCTTT. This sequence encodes CASILDSLNTEAFF.

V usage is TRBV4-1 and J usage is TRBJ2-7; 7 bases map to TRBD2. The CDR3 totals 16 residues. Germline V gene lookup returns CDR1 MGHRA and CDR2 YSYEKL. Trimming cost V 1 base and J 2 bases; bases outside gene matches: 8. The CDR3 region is CASSQGDYLEPYEQYF. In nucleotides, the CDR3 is TGCGCCAGCAGCCAAGGGGACTATTTAGAGCCCTACGAGCAGTACTTC.

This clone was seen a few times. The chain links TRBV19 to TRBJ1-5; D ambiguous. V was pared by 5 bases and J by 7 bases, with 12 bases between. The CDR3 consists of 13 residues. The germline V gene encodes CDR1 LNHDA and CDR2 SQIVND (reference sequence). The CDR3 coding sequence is TGTGCCAGTAGTGGGCCAGGAGGCCAGCCCCAGCATTTT. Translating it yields CASSGPGGQPQHF.

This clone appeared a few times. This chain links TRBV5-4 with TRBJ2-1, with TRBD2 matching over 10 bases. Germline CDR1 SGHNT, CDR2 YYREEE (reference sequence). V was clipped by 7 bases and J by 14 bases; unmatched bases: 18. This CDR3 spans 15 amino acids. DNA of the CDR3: TGTGCCAGCCGCGGGCTAGCGGGGGCCGAAGTCGGAGAGTTCTTC. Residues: CASRGLAGAEVGEFF.

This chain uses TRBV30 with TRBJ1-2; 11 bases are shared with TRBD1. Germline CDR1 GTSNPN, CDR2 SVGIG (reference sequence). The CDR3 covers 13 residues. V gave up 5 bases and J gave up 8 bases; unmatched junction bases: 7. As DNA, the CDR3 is TGTGCCTGGGGGGGACAGGGGGTCCCCGGCTACACCTTC. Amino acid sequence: CAWGGQGVPGYTF.

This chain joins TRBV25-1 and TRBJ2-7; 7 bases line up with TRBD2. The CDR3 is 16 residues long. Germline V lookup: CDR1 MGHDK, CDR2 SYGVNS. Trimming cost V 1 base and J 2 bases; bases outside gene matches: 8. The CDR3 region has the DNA TGTGCCAGCAGTGAATGGGGGGGGTTGAGGACCTACGAGCAGTACTTC. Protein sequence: CASSEWGGLRTYEQYF.

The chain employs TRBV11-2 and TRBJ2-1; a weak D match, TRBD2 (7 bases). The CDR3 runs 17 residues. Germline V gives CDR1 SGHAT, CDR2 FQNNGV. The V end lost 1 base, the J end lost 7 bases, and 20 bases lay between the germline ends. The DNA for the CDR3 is TGTGCCAGCAGCTTAGCTCGCGAGGGGGGGGTGATGAATGAGCAGTTCTTC. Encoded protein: CASSLAREGGVMNEQFF.

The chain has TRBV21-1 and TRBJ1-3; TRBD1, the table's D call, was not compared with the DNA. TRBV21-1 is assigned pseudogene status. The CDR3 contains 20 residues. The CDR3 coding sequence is TGTGCCAGCAGCAACGAACAGGGGCTCCGCCGAAAGAGCTCTGGAAACACCATATATTTT. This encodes CASSNEQGLRRKSSGNTIYF.

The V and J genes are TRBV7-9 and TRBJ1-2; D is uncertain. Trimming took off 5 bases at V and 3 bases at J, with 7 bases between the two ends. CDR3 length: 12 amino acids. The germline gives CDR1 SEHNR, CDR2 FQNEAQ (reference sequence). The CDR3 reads CASSPGDYGYTF. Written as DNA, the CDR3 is TGTGCCAGCAGCCCAGGTGACTATGGCTACACCTTC.

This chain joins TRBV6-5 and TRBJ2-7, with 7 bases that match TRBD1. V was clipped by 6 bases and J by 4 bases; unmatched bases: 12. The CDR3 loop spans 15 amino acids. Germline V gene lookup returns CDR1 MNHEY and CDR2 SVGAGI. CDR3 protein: CASRPTGASDYEQYF. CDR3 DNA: TGTGCCAGCAGACCAACAGGGGCGAGTGATTACGAGCAGTACTTC.

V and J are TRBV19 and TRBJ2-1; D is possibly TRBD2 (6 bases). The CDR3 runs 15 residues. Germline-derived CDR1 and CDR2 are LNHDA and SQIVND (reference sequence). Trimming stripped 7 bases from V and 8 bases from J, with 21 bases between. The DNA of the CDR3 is TGTGCCAGTACCGCGGGACTTCCCGACCTCGATGAGCAGTTCTTC. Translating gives CASTAGLPDLDEQFF. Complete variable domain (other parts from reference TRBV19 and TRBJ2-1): DGGITQSPKYLFRKEGQNVTLSCEQNLNHDAMYWYRQDPGQGLRLIYYSQIVNDFQKGDIAEGYSVSREKKESFPLTVTSAQKNPTAFYLCASTAGLPDLDEQFFGPGTRLTVL.

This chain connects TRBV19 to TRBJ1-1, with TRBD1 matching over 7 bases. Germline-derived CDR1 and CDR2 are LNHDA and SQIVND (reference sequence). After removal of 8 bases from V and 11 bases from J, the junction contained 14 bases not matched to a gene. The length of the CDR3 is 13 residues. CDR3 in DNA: TGTGCCAGTTCAAACAGGGGAAGGGGCCCGGCTTTCTTT. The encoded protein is CASSNRGRGPAFF.

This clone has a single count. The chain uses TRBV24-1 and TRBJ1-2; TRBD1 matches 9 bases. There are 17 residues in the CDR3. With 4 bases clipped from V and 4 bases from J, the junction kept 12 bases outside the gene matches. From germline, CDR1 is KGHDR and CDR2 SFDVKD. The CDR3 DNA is TGTGCCACCAGTGACTATGCCGGGACAGGGACATTCTATGGCTACACCTTC. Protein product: CATSDYAGTGTFYGYTF.

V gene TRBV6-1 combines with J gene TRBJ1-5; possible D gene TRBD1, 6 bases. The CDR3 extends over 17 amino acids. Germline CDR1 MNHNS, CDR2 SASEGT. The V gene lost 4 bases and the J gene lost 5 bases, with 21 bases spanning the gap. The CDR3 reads CASSARSFGGRDQPQHF. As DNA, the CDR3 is TGTGCCAGCAGTGCCCGGAGTTTTGGGGGCCGAGATCAGCCCCAGCATTTT.